This is a list of T cell receptor beta chains from one sample in a study of T cells in Graves' hyperthyroidism and ophthalmopathy. TCRdb reanalysed the multiplex PCR reads using MiXCR and keeps one entry per CDR3 protein. The sample contains 500,000 to 750,000 distinct CDR3 sequences, 12% to 15% of which appear only once. Sequencing was done on a sample of blood. The receptors were sampled from a woman between 18 and 29 years old with Graves' ophthalmopathy. Each CDR3 is given without its conserved first and last residue. Each record gives: J gene, V gene, CDR3 length, CDR3 protein.

j_gene: TRBJ2-5; v_gene: TRBV6-5; len: 15; CDR3aa: ASSYGGLAGGGETQY
j_gene: TRBJ1-3; v_gene: TRBV4-3; len: 11; CDR3aa: ASSQVQGNTIY
j_gene: TRBJ1-1; v_gene: TRBV6-1; len: 8; CDR3aa: ASLQLEAF
j_gene: TRBJ2-5; v_gene: TRBV24-1; len: 15; CDR3aa: ATSDLHLAGPQETQY
j_gene: TRBJ1-1; v_gene: TRBV11-1; len: 11; CDR3aa: ASSLRYITEAF
j_gene: TRBJ2-1; v_gene: TRBV7-3; len: 18; CDR3aa: ASRSPRGGLARSLYNEQF
j_gene: TRBJ2-7; v_gene: TRBV10-3; len: 10; CDR3aa: AIVSGRREQY
j_gene: TRBJ1-1; v_gene: TRBV5-1; len: 11; CDR3aa: ASSLELGTEAF
j_gene: TRBJ2-7; v_gene: TRBV20-1; len: 14; CDR3aa: SARDMMVAGSYEQY
j_gene: TRBJ1-2; v_gene: TRBV3-1; len: 13; CDR3aa: ASSQGQEEYYGYT
j_gene: TRBJ2-7; v_gene: TRBV20-1; len: 14; CDR3aa: SAFETSGSYRREQY
j_gene: TRBJ1-5; v_gene: TRBV12-3/TRBV12-4; len: 14; CDR3aa: ASSLTGVDSNQPQH
j_gene: TRBJ2-7; v_gene: TRBV14; len: 13; CDR3aa: ASSQGTGGAYEQY
j_gene: TRBJ2-7; v_gene: TRBV28; len: 13; CDR3aa: ASSLATGELYEQY
j_gene: TRBJ2-7; v_gene: TRBV19; len: 12; CDR3aa: ASSLGHPLVEQY
j_gene: TRBJ2-7; v_gene: TRBV6-5; len: 17; CDR3aa: ASSYSLKVRSGQGMEQY
j_gene: TRBJ2-7; v_gene: TRBV27; len: 13; CDR3aa: ASRLTSGRTYEQY
j_gene: TRBJ1-1; v_gene: TRBV6-6; len: 12; CDR3aa: ASSYRRGLPEAF
j_gene: TRBJ1-2; v_gene: TRBV28; len: 15; CDR3aa: ASSPLQGPTIAYGYT
j_gene: TRBJ2-3; v_gene: TRBV30; len: 11; CDR3aa: AWSATAAYTQY
j_gene: TRBJ1-5; v_gene: TRBV24-1; len: 13; CDR3aa: ATSDRTGRFQPQH
j_gene: TRBJ2-7; v_gene: TRBV7-9; len: 15; CDR3aa: ASSSSRTSGSSYEQY
j_gene: TRBJ2-5; v_gene: TRBV4-1; len: 11; CDR3aa: ASSPPLWETQY
j_gene: TRBJ2-1; v_gene: TRBV6-1; len: 13; CDR3aa: ASSPLAGADDEQF
j_gene: TRBJ2-7; v_gene: TRBV6-6; len: 13; CDR3aa: ASSYLGQGAYEQY
j_gene: TRBJ2-7; v_gene: TRBV7-2; len: 16; CDR3aa: ASSLALAAGGPSYEQY
j_gene: TRBJ2-1; v_gene: TRBV20-1; len: 14; CDR3aa: SAKPWTQTNYNEQF
j_gene: TRBJ1-1; v_gene: TRBV2; len: 10; CDR3aa: ASRWTARGAF
j_gene: TRBJ1-1; v_gene: TRBV11-3; len: 14; CDR3aa: ASSLRGGQGTPEAF
j_gene: TRBJ1-4; v_gene: TRBV5-6; len: 11; CDR3aa: ASSYRWDEKLF
j_gene: TRBJ2-1; v_gene: TRBV20-1; len: 14; CDR3aa: SARVGTSGRANEQF
j_gene: TRBJ2-6; v_gene: TRBV19; len: 13; CDR3aa: ASSRRSSGANVLT
j_gene: TRBJ1-1; v_gene: TRBV14; len: 17; CDR3aa: ASSPLKPGARRENTEAF
j_gene: TRBJ2-1; v_gene: TRBV19; len: 12; CDR3aa: ASSLRTSGTEQF
j_gene: TRBJ2-1; v_gene: TRBV28; len: 14; CDR3aa: AIRKPDRGGYNEQF
j_gene: TRBJ1-2; v_gene: TRBV29-1; len: 11; CDR3aa: SVEMGGDYGYT
j_gene: TRBJ1-1; v_gene: TRBV9; len: 13; CDR3aa: ASSVDGQVGTEAF
j_gene: TRBJ2-2; v_gene: TRBV2; len: 14; CDR3aa: ASRGTGGLNTGELF
j_gene: TRBJ1-1; v_gene: TRBV12-3/TRBV12-4; len: 12; CDR3aa: ASSWGQANTEAF
j_gene: TRBJ2-3; v_gene: TRBV28; len: 12; CDR3aa: ASMSSGSLDTQY